The 15 T cell receptor beta chains reported below all come from one sample, sequenced in a study of regulatory T cells in long-lasting Graves disease. Time point in this sample: newly diagnosed GD, antithyroid drugs for less than 3 months. Scientists built the TCR library using RNA that was extracted from PBMCs. Building the TCR beta libraries relied on iRepertoire HTBI primers, and CDR3 regions underwent Arm-PCR. TCRdb reanalysed the multiplex PCR reads using MiXCR and keeps one entry per CDR3 protein. This table holds some 490,000 distinct CDR3 sequences, about 12% found once. These sequences were also reported in another study, on T cells in Graves' hyperthyroidism and ophthalmopathy.

The sample here was peripheral blood mononuclear cells (PBMCs), taken at new diagnosis, from a patient treated with antithyroid drugs. Receptors were obtained from a woman aged 25 to 39 with Graves disease.

The chain couples TRBV20-1 to TRBJ2-2; 11 nucleotides agree with TRBD2. V shed 5 bases and J 4 bases; nucleotides not matched to a gene: 6. CDR1 is DFQATT, CDR2 SNEGSKA, per germline (reference sequence). This CDR3 region has 15 residues. The CDR3 spells CSAYSGRGGTGELFF. In DNA, the CDR3 is TGCAGTGCTTATAGCGGGAGGGGTGGCACCGGGGAGCTGTTTTTT.

Remarks on this clonotype: One end of the junction varies from germline; a read error may be responsible. The chain is built from TRBV12-3 or TRBV12-4 and TRBJ2-1; no firm D call. The CDR3 is 19 amino acids. The CDR3, as DNA: TGTGCCAGCAGTGAAGCCGCCACCATTCAAGCTTCCTCCTACAATGGGCAGTTCTTC. Amino acid sequence: CASSEAATIQASSYNGQFF.

The chain is built from TRBV6-1 and TRBJ2-1; D is tentatively TRBD1 or TRBD2 (6 bases each). Trimming cost V 6 bases and J 9 bases, with 12 bases left between them. CDR1 and CDR2 (germline): MNHNS, SASEGT. CDR3 length: 12 residues. Here the CDR3 reads CASRNEGGEQFF. The CDR3 nucleotides read TGTGCCAGCAGGAACGAGGGGGGTGAGCAGTTCTTC.

Many counts were recorded for this clonotype. The chain couples TRBV7-9 to TRBJ2-3, with 10 bases that match TRBD1. With 4 bases clipped from V and 4 bases from J, the junction kept 5 bases outside the gene matches. The CDR3 runs to 15 residues. Germline V gene data show CDR1 as SEHNR and CDR2 as FQNEAQ (reference sequence). The CDR3 spells CASSWGQGFSDTQYF. In DNA form, the CDR3 reads TGTGCCAGCAGCTGGGGACAGGGGTTTTCAGATACGCAGTATTTT.

This clonotype was picked up many times. Written as DNA, the CDR3 is TGTGCCAGCAGTGACGGAGGGTACGATCAGCCCCAGCATTTT. Translating it yields CASSDGGYDQPQHF. V is TRBV2 and J is TRBJ1-5; D is unclear. The germline CDR1 and CDR2 sequences are SNHLY and FYNNEI. V was trimmed by 3 bases and J by 5 bases, leaving 11 bases between them. This CDR3 has 14 residues.

This clonotype was detected ten times or more. Its ends do not fully match the called genes, so a read error is possible. The rearrangement joins TRBV5-1 to TRBJ1-1, with 7 positions matching TRBD1. From germline, CDR1 is SGHRS and CDR2 YFSETQ. This CDR3 region has 14 residues. The CDR3: CASSRGQMNTEAFF. In nucleotides, the CDR3 is TGTGCCAGCAGCCGGGGACAGATGAACACTGAAGCTTTCTTT.

This clonotype was counted many times. The V call is TRBV7-9, the J call TRBJ1-2; D remains unclear. From germline, CDR1 is SEHNR and CDR2 FQNEAQ (reference sequence). The CDR3 is made up of 15 amino acids. Trimming took off 1 base at V and 6 bases at J, with 15 bases between the two ends. The CDR3 DNA sequence: TGTGCCAGCAGCTTAGTTTCGCGGCGGCTAGATGGCTACACCTTC. It translates to CASSLVSRRLDGYTF.

This clonotype appeared a few times. The chain has TRBV28 and TRBJ1-5; D is ambiguous. The CDR3 has 13 residues. Germline CDR1 MDHEN, CDR2 SYDVKM. The V end was cut by 7 bases, the J end by 3 bases, with 10 bases between. The CDR3 DNA reads as TGTGCCAGCAACGGCATCAACAATCAGCCCCAGCATTTT. Translation gives CASNGINNQPQHF.

The rearrangement joins TRBV5-1 to TRBJ1-6; 7 nucleotides match TRBD1. The V gene's germline CDR1 is SGHRS and CDR2 YFSETQ. V was pared by 7 bases and J by 7 bases, with 5 bases of the junction left unmatched. The CDR3 is 13 residues long. Here the CDR3 DNA reads TGCGCCAGCGCGGGGACAGTAAATTCACCCCTCCACTTT. The encoded protein is CASAGTVNSPLHF.

The chain is built from TRBV7-9 and TRBJ2-7, with D unclear. Looked up from germline, CDR1 is SEHNR and CDR2 is FQNEAQ (reference sequence). With 7 bases removed from V and 5 bases from J, the gap between germline ends came to 18 bases. There are 14 residues in the CDR3. Here the CDR3 DNA reads TGTGCCAGCACCGACACCAGGACGGGTCACGAGCAGTACTTC. Translating gives CASTDTRTGHEQYF.

This clonotype was detected ten times or more. In DNA form, the CDR3 reads TGCGCCAGCAGCTTGGTTCCGGGACCAGCGAACACCGGGGAGCTGTTTTTT. It translates to CASSLVPGPANTGELFF. The chain couples TRBV5-1 to TRBJ2-2; D may correspond to TRBD1 or TRBD2 (5 bases each). From germline, CDR1 is SGHRS and CDR2 YFSETQ. The CDR3 totals 17 residues. V was pared by 0 bases and J by 0 bases, with 12 bases between.

This clonotype appeared many times. CDR3 sequence reads: CASSEDSVYNESFF. DNA for the CDR3: TGTGCCAGCAGCGAGGACAGCGTATACAATGAGAGTTTCTTC. The chain has TRBV2 and TRBJ2-1, with D possibly TRBD1 on 6 matching bases. This CDR3 is built from 14 residues. Looked up from germline, CDR1 is SNHLY and CDR2 is FYNNEI. Trimming took 6 bases from V and 16 from J, leaving 25 bases between them. The entire variable domain, with the rest obtained from reference TRBV2 and TRBJ2-1, is as follows: EPEVTQTPSHQVTQMGQEVILRCVPISNHLYFYWYRQILGQKVEFLVSFYNNEISEKSEIFDDQFSVERPDGSNFTLKIRSTKLEDSAMYFCASSEDSVYNESFFGPGTRLTVL.

The CDR3 sequence: CASSQKKALAGAYNEQFF. The CDR3 nucleotides are TGCGCCAGCAGCCAAAAGAAGGCTCTAGCGGGAGCCTACAATGAGCAGTTCTTC. This rearrangement joins TRBV4-3 to TRBJ2-1, with 10 positions matching TRBD2. The ends lost 2 bases at V and 2 bases at J; junction bases unmatched: 9. Germline values: CDR1 LGHNA, CDR2 YSLEER. The CDR3 length is 18 residues.

This clonotype was seen ten or more times. The chain uses TRBV11-3 and TRBJ2-2, with 9 bases matching TRBD2. This CDR3 is built from 16 residues. Germline V CDR1 and CDR2: SGHNT, YENEEA. With 3 bases clipped from V and 2 bases from J, the junction kept 4 bases outside the gene matches. The CDR3, as DNA: TGTGCCAGCAGCTTCTTTAGCGGGAGTAACACCGGGGAGCTGTTTTTT. It encodes CASSFFSGSNTGELFF.

The V call is TRBV11-1, the J call TRBJ2-1, with 13 positions matching TRBD2. In germline, CDR1 is SGHAT, CDR2 FQDESV (reference sequence). V lost 4 bases and J lost 8; bases outside the gene matches: 23. CDR3 length: 21 amino acids. CDR3 coding DNA: TGTGCCAGCAGCTCACCCGCTTTGGGGTTTTCGGGACTAGCGGGAACCTATGAGCAGTTCTTC. Translated, it gives CASSSPALGFSGLAGTYEQFF.